Shown below are 3 T cell receptor beta chains from a single sample sequenced in a study of monozygotic twins with cystic fibrosis. Some clones are missing from TCRdb's copy, which holds only in-frame ones; the method was immunoSEQ multiplex PCR. The data contain about 24,000 clones, approximately 90% of them singletons. The source material was blood. Source of these receptors: a girl aged 2 to 9 with cystic fibrosis.

This clone has more than one count but fewer than ten. The chain carries TRBV28 and TRBJ1-6; 10 bases match TRBD1. V was pared by 5 bases and J by 8 bases, with 9 bases of the junction left unmatched. The CDR3 spans 16 residues. Germline CDR1 MDHEN, CDR2 SYDVKM. CDR3 sequence (DNA): TGTGCCAGCAGTCGGACAGGGGGTTTTCGTGATTCACCCCTCCACTTT. This codes for CASSRTGGFRDSPLHF.

The table lists this clone with a few counts. The chain is built from TRBV4-1 and TRBJ1-2, with D perhaps TRBD1 (6 bases). CDR3 length: 14 amino acids. The germline CDR1 and CDR2 sequences are MGHRA and YSYEKL. Deletions cut 0 bases from V and 3 bases from J, with 8 bases between. The CDR3 loop reads CASSQDEGDYGYTF. The CDR3 bases are TGCGCCAGCAGCCAAGATGAGGGGGACTATGGCTACACCTTC.

The chain uses TRBV10-2 and TRBJ2-7; TRBD2 aligns across 10 bases. This CDR3 has 13 residues. V lost 2 bases to trimming and J lost 6 bases; unmatched junction nucleotides: 1. The V gene's germline CDR1 is WSHSY and CDR2 SAAADI. The CDR3, as DNA: TGCGCCAGCAGTGAGGGACTAGCGGCCGAGCAGTACTTC. Translation: CASSEGLAAEQYF.